This TCR beta chain was sequenced in a study of cytomegalovirus exposure and HLA in healthy donors. The study, taken as a whole, reports: HLA restriction was apparent for most CMV-associated TCR beta chains in a later analysis.

The CDR3 runs to 14 residues. Germline V CDR1 and CDR2: PRHDT, FYEKMQ (reference sequence). V gave up 4 bases and J gave up 6 bases, with 14 bases separating them. Concerning this clone: Its specificity is unknown.

The PCR was carried out with 60 Vbeta primers and 13 Jbeta primers. Here immunoSEQ multiplex PCR was the method, and the copy in TCRdb shows in-frame clones only, minus some. The sample consists of around 150,000 clones, around 83% of them appearing once. Sequenced: PBMCs. The source of this sequence is a woman aged 50 to 60 in good health and CMV-seropositive. This sequence joins TRBV13 and TRBJ2-3; possible D gene TRBD2, 6 bases. CDR3 region: CASSSPSSGDTQYF. Here the CDR3 DNA reads TGTGCCAGCAGCTCCCCCTCGAGCGGGGATACGCAGTATTTT.